This TCR beta chain derives from a study of blood T cells in healthy people across ages. A few counts support this clonotype. Its antigen is currently unknown. V gave up 1 base and J gave up 3 bases, with 13 bases separating them. CDR3 size: 15 residues. A second 7 to 11 cycle PCR used barcoded and J-beta primers. TCRdb passed the 5' RACE reads through MiXCR, listing each CDR3 protein once. This repertoire shows over 1,500,000 distinct CDR3 sequences, roughly 43% found once; its top ten account for 23%. Study conclusions and caveats: Older individuals had lower TCR beta diversity per million T cells (the decline was roughly linear).

The source is a human donor in good health. Sequencing used blood. The chain links TRBV12-3 or TRBV12-4 to TRBJ2-7; tentatively, D is TRBD2 (5 bases). The CDR3 nucleotides read TGTGCCAGCAGTTTAGTTTCGGGGTACAACTACGAGCAGTACTTC. This translates into CASSLVSGYNYEQYF.